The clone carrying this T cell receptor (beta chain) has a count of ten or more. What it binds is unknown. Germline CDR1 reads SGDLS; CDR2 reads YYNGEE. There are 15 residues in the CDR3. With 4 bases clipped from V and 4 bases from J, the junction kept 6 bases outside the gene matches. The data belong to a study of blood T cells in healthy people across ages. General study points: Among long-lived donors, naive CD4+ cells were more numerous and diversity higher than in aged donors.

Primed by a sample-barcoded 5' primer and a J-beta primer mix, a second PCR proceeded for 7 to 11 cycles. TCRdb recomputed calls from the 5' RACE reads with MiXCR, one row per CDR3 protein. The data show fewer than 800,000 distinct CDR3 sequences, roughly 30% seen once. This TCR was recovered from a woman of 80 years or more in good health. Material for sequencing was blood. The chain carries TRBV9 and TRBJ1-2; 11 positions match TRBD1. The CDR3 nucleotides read TGTGCCAGCAGCACCCGGACAGGGGGCGTCTATGGCTACACCTTC. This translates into CASSTRTGGVYGYTF.